This entry describes one TCR beta chain. These data come from a study of blood T cell repertoires in COVID-19. Study background: Samples of COVID-19 (acute and convalescent) were obtained from the United States, Italy and Spain. Sources were T cells, B-cell-depleted T cells, or PBMCs; the material itself was cDNA or gDNA.

As originally analysed: Amplified reference gene primers provided the basis for estimating nucleated cell counts. Assay: immunoSEQ multiplex PCR; the TCRdb copy retains only in-frame clones and omits some. From that table come the V and J calls and clone size; the DNA was used to work out D and trimming. The data contain around 99,000 clones, around 88% of them singletons. The CDR3 sequence is 14 residues long. Germline V gene data show CDR1 as MNHNS and CDR2 as SASEGT. Trimming took 3 bases from V and 4 from J; bases not matched to a gene: 4. The sequence came from a man aged 50 to 60 with active or convalescent COVID-19. The rearrangement links TRBV6-1 to TRBJ1-1, with 8 bases aligning to TRBD1. The sample consisted of peripheral blood. CDR3 residues: CASSDAGGRTEAFF. The CDR3 bases are TGTGCCAGCAGTGACGCAGGGGGCCGCACTGAAGCTTTCTTT.